The entry that follows covers one T cell receptor (beta chain) sequence. Antigen: not known. Only in-frame clones appear in the TCRdb table, and some are missing; sequencing was by immunoSEQ multiplex PCR. This sample yields under 130,000 clones, of which 90% to 95% are seen a single time; about 48% belongs to the top ten. Trimming took 5 bases from V and 5 from J; bases not matched to a gene: 5. CDR3 length equals 15 residues. Germline lookup yields CDR1 LNHNV and CDR2 YYDKDF (reference sequence). The entry originates in a study of T cell responses to AZD1222 COVID-19 vaccine. Regarding the study as a whole: After two AZD1222 doses, spike-specific TCR breadth and depth rose versus day 0. It should be noted that donors were predominantly white British and more often female, and clonal diversity was possibly underestimated. Per reports, nearly half of all spike-specific TCRs target regions that are unmutated in variants.

The J gene is TRBJ1-5, the V gene TRBV15; 11 bases match TRBD1. The specimen comprised peripheral blood, sampled on day 0 of AZD1222 vaccination. The origin of this receptor is an adult in good health. CDR3 in DNA: TGTGCCACCAGCCCCGGGACAGGGGGATATCAGCCCCAGCATTTT. It specifies CATSPGTGGYQPQHF.